Sequencing of this T cell receptor (beta chain) was carried out in a study of cytomegalovirus exposure and HLA in healthy donors. Study details: The early release's HLA-typed donors yielded 78 million or so unique TCRs. The study's findings and limits: Reported results showed that the classifier diagnosed cytomegalovirus status with high specificity and sensitivity. The sole available immune exposure information was CMV serostatus.

Regarding this clone: Its antigen is not identified.

Each of the donors was a healthy bone marrow donor. The PCR had 60 Vbeta and 13 Jbeta primers. Generated by immunoSEQ multiplex PCR, the TCRdb table keeps only in-frame clones and is missing some. In the table there are about 77,000 clones, roughly 80% of which are singletons. This CDR3 is 16 amino acids long. Trimming removed 2 bases from V and 4 bases from J; junction bases left unmatched: 6. Germline CDR1 reads MNHEY; CDR2 reads SVGAGI. The sequenced sample consisted of PBMCs. V and J are TRBV6-5 and TRBJ2-1; 9 nucleotides match TRBD1. This clonotype originated in a woman in her thirties or forties in good health and CMV-seronegative. In DNA, the CDR3 is TGTGCCAGCAGTTACCTGGGACAGGGAAAATACAATGAGCAGTTCTTC. Translating it yields CASSYLGQGKYNEQFF.